This TCR beta chain was sequenced for a study of blood T cell repertoires in COVID-19. Overall study context: Material from acute and convalescent COVID-19 was sourced from the United States, Italy and Spain.

In the source study's methods: How many nucleated cells were present was estimated from reference gene primer amplification. Clones were sequenced by immunoSEQ multiplex PCR, and TCRdb holds only the in-frame ones, with some missing. V and J calls and clone size are copied from that table; D and trimming were computed from the DNA. Here the sample spans around 94,000 clones, around four fifths being singletons. The sequenced material came from peripheral blood. This receptor was taken from a man between 60 and 75 years old with active or convalescent COVID-19.

CDR3 coding DNA: TGTGCCAGTAGTTCTTTACAGATTACTAACTATGGCTACACCTTC. Its translation is CASSSLQITNYGYTF. This chain links TRBV19 with TRBJ1-2; the D is unclear. Germline V gives CDR1 LNHDA, CDR2 SQIVND (reference sequence). This CDR3 has 15 residues. V gave up 5 bases and J gave up 0 bases, with 13 bases separating them.